Here is one T cell receptor beta chain with its context. This sample is part of a study of T cells in pancreatic ductal adenocarcinoma. Profiling relied on immunoSEQ multiplex PCR, and the TCRdb table lists in-frame clones only, not all of them. The top ten clones hold over 2% of a sample with about 31,000 clones, roughly nine tenths of them seen once. V was shortened by 2 bases and J by 4 bases, with 12 bases between the two germline ends. Germline assignment: CDR1 MNHNY and CDR2 SVGAGI (reference sequence). The CDR3 sequence is 15 residues long. No neoadjuvant therapy was given to the selected pancreatic ductal adenocarcinoma patients before their surgery.

Sequencing was performed on PBMCs. The sequence was collected from a human donor with pancreatic ductal adenocarcinoma. This chain uses TRBV6-6 with TRBJ1-5, with D possibly being TRBD1 (5 bases). The CDR3 here is CASSYGGGRNQPQHF. The CDR3, as DNA: TGTGCCAGCAGTTACGGGGGGGGAAGGAATCAGCCCCAGCATTTT.